This TCR beta chain was profiled in a study of beta chain features in type 1 diabetes. With 3 bases removed from V and 0 bases from J, the gap between germline ends came to 6 bases. CDR3 size: 13 residues. In germline, CDR1 is SGHRS, CDR2 YFSETQ. cDNA synthesis used the whole RNA isolate, giving expressed TCRB sequences. The table came from immunoSEQ multiplex PCR; TCRdb's copy has only in-frame clones and leaves some out. The table records approximately 330,000 clones, approximately 11% of them present only once. This clone has a handful of counts. Sequencing input: naive CD4+ T cells from blood. J is TRBJ2-5 and V is TRBV5-1, with D unresolved. The receptor's source is a woman in her twenties or thirties in good health. The CDR3 region is CASSSRNQETQYF. The CDR3 DNA is TGCGCCAGCAGCTCTAGGAACCAAGAGACCCAGTACTTC. Complete variable domain (other parts from reference TRBV5-1 and TRBJ2-5): KAGVTQTPRYLIKTRGQQVTLSCSPISGHRSVSWYQQTPGQGLQFLFEYFSETQRNKGNFPGRFSGRQFSNSRSEMNVSTLELGDSALYLCASSSRNQETQYFGPGTRLLVL.